Below, 13 T cell receptor beta chains from the same sample are listed, as sequenced in a study of tumor-infiltrating lymphocytes in primary liver carcinoma. The researchers produced TCR beta cDNA from roughly 500 ng total RNA with a constant-region primer. What produced the TCR beta libraries was three nested multiplex PCR rounds using slightly modified ARM-PCR. With TRBV1-TRBV30 forward primers and a C-beta reverse primer, the first two PCR rounds were run for about 10 cycles each. Each CDR3 protein is one row after TCRdb ran MiXCR on the multiplex PCR reads. The sample lists roughly 190,000 distinct CDR3 sequences, about 85% occurring once. Investigators took RNA and DNA out together from 20-30 mg of unsorted bulk tissue. Sequenced input: tumor tissue from primary liver carcinoma. Receptor source: a man aged 35 to 55 with primary liver carcinoma and hepatitis B virus infection.

In regard to this clonotype: The junction does not match germline at one end; this may be a read error. V is TRBV6-2 or TRBV6-3 and J is TRBJ2-7; D might be TRBD1 (5 bases). CDR1 is MNHEY and CDR2 is SVGEGT in the germline V gene. This CDR3 comprises 13 residues. CDR3 DNA sequence: TGTGCCGGCAGCCCTACTGGGGCCTACGGGCAGTACTTC. This codes for CAGSPTGAYGQYF.

The rearrangement uses TRBV6-1 and TRBJ1-2, with D uncertain. V was shortened by 6 bases and J by 2 bases, with 10 bases between the two germline ends. Germline CDR1 and CDR2: MNHNS and SASEGT. This CDR3 is 13 amino acids long. CDR3: CASRRSGNYGYTF. The CDR3 DNA sequence: TGTGCCAGCAGACGGTCAGGCAACTATGGCTACACCTTC.

As regards this clonotype: Here the CDR3 omits its conserved ending phenylalanine or tryptophan, so a read error is the likely source. The chain couples TRBV6-2 or TRBV6-3 to TRBJ2-2, with 7 bases identical to TRBD2. CDR1 and CDR2 (germline): MNHEY, SVGEGT. The V gene end was trimmed by 6 bases and the J gene end by 9 bases; junction bases not matched to a gene: 7. The CDR3 loop spans 13 amino acids. CDR3 DNA: TGTGCCAGCAGCTGGACTAGAACCCGGGAGCTGTTTTAT. This gives the protein CASSWTRTRELFY.

The chain uses TRBV4-2 and TRBJ1-2; the D gene is possibly TRBD1 (6 bases). CDR1 LGHNA and CDR2 YNFKEQ come from the germline V gene. CDR3 length: 18 amino acids. The V end was cut by 0 bases, the J end by 3 bases, with 20 bases between. The CDR3 sequence is CASSQEPQGRGLHYGYTF. CDR3 in DNA: TGTGCCAGCAGCCAAGAACCACAGGGAAGGGGTTTGCACTATGGCTACACCTTC.

About this clonotype itself: Its ends do not fully match the called genes, so a read error is possible. The DNA of the CDR3 is TGTGCCAGCAGTTTCCGGGTTAGCGGGAGGAACACCGGGGAGCTATTTTTT. Residues: CASSFRVSGRNTGELFF. V usage is TRBV12-3 or TRBV12-4 and J usage is TRBJ2-2; TRBD2 agrees at 10 bases. The CDR3 covers 17 residues.

On this clonotype itself: This sequence may be a read error, since a much larger clone differs from it by one base. The chain is built from TRBV28 and TRBJ1-2, with D tentatively TRBD1 (5 bases). CDR3 length: 12 amino acids. CDR1 and CDR2 (germline): MDHEN, SYDVKM. The CDR3 loop reads CASSPGSYDYTF. CDR3 DNA sequence: TGTGCCAGCAGTCCAGGGTCCTATGACTACACCTTC.

The chain links TRBV12-3 or TRBV12-4 to TRBJ2-5; D perhaps matches TRBD1 (8 bases). This CDR3 spans 13 amino acids. The CDR3 DNA reads TGTGTTTGCAGCCGAAGCGGGACAGGGACCCAGTACTTC. Its translation is CVCSRSGTGTQYF.

On this clonotype: One end of the junction fails to match germline, which may point to a read error. The genes are TRBV28 and TRBJ1-1, with D possibly TRBD1 on 5 matching bases. The CDR3 has 15 residues. The germline V gene has CDR1 MDHEN and CDR2 SYDVKM. CDR3 loop: CVSSLTGRENTEAFF. CDR3 DNA sequence: TGTGTCAGCAGTTTAACAGGCCGGGAGAATACTGAAGCTTTCTTT.

The chain recombines TRBV4-1 with TRBJ1-5; D is perhaps TRBD1 (5 bases). Matching the DNA end better, TRBJ2-3 makes the J call doubtful. Germline-derived CDR1 and CDR2 are MGHRA and YSYEKL. This CDR3 has 15 residues. CDR3 nucleotide sequence: TGCGCCAGCAGCCTACAGGATATGGCAGGTCAACCCCAGTATTTT. Translation gives CASSLQDMAGQPQYF.

Turning to this clonotype: As the CDR3 is not closed by the conserved phenylalanine or tryptophan, this likely results from a read error. This chain connects TRBV4-2 to TRBJ1-5; D might be TRBD1 (5 bases). Germline loops: CDR1 LGHNA, CDR2 YNFKEQ. There are 18 residues in the CDR3. The CDR3 spells CDSSQDRIGGTSRQPQHY. CDR3 DNA: TGTGACAGCAGTCAAGATAGAATTGGTGGGACCTCCAGGCAGCCTCAGCATTAT.

Details on this clonotype: One end of the junction does not line up with germline, which may come from a read error. The chain combines TRBV29-1 with TRBJ2-7, with 7 bases fitting TRBD1. This CDR3 region has 14 residues. Germline V gene sequence: CDR1 SQVTM, CDR2 ANQGSEA. The CDR3 reads CSVALWDSSYGQYF. For the CDR3, the DNA is TGTAGCGTCGCCCTTTGGGACAGCTCCTATGGGCAGTACTTC.

Remarks on this clonotype: Since the CDR3 does not end with the conserved phenylalanine or tryptophan, this likely comes from a read error. This sequence joins TRBV5-6 and TRBJ1-1; the match to TRBD1 covers 8 bases. Germline loops: CDR1 SGHDT, CDR2 YYEEEE. The CDR3 runs to 13 residues. The DNA of the CDR3 is TGTGTCAGCAGTCGAGACAGGGGAATGGGAGCTTTCATT. It encodes CVSSRDRGMGAFI.

The sample holds one count of this clonotype. The J gene is TRBJ2-7, the V gene TRBV11-2; D unclear. Trimming took 7 bases from V and 12 from J, leaving 31 bases between them. There are 16 residues in the CDR3. Germline CDR1 SGHAT, CDR2 FQNNGV. The CDR3 protein is CASIPVMGMGSYELYF. The CDR3 DNA is TGTGCCAGCATCCCAGTCATGGGGATGGGGTCCTACGAGTTGTACTTC.